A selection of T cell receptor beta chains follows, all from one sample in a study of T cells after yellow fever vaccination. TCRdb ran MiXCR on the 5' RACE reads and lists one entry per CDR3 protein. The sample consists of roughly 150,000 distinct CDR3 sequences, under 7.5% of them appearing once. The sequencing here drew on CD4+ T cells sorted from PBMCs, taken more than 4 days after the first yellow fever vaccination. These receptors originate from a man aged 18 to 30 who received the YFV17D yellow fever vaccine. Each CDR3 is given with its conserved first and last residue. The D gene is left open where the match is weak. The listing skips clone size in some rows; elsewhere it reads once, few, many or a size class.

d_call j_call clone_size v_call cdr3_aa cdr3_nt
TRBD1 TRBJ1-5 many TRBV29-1 CSVAGTDSNQPQHF TGCAGCGTCGCCGGGACAGATAGCAATCAGCCCCAGCATTTT
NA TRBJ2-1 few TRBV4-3 CASSQDWGGYNEQFF TGCGCCAGCAGCCAAGATTGGGGCGGTTACAATGAGCAGTTCTTC
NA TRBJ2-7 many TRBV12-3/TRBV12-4 CASSLGHPSYEQYF TGTGCCAGCAGTTTGGGGCACCCATCCTACGAGCAGTACTTC
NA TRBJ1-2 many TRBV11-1 CASSLEEGGGYGYTF TGTGCCAGCAGCCTCGAGGAGGGGGGAGGCTATGGCTACACCTTC
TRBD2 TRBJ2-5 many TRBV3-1 CASRSPGLAETQYF TGTGCCAGCAGATCACCGGGACTAGCGGAGACCCAGTACTTC
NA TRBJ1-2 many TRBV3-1 CASSQGDGDHYGYTF TGTGCCAGCAGCCAAGGAGATGGAGATCACTATGGCTACACCTTC
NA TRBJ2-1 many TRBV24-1 CATSDEYNEQFF TGTGCCACCAGTGATGAGTACAATGAGCAGTTCTTC
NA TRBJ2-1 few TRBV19 CASTRGRGVYNEQFF TGTGCCAGTACCCGGGGAAGGGGGGTCTACAATGAGCAGTTCTTC
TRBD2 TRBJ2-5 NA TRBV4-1 CASSQDGGLAGRLLQETQYF TGCGCCAGCAGCCAAGATGGTGGACTAGCGGGGCGCCTCCTCCAAGAGACCCAGTACTTC
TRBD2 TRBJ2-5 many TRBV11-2 CASSTSGGAGTQYF TGTGCCAGCAGCACTAGCGGGGGGGCGGGGACCCAGTACTTC
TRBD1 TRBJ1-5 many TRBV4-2 CASSQGTGEGQPQHF TGTGCCAGCAGCCAGGGGACAGGGGAGGGTCAGCCCCAGCATTTT
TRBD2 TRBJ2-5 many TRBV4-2 CASSQDGRGQETQYF TGTGCCAGCAGCCAAGATGGGAGGGGTCAAGAGACCCAGTACTTC
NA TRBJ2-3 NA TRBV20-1 CSARIGLDTQYF TGCAGTGCTAGAATCGGACTGGATACGCAGTATTTT
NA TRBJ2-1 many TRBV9 CASSTPGQSLFF TGTGCCAGCAGCACCCCGGGACAATCTTTGTTCTTC
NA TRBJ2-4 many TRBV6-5 CASSSRPSRMDIQYF TGTGCCAGCAGTTCCCGACCGTCAAGAATGGACATTCAGTACTTC
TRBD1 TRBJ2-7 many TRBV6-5 CASSYDRGEGGYEQYF TGTGCCAGCAGTTACGACAGGGGGGAGGGGGGCTACGAGCAGTACTTC
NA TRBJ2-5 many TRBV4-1 CASSHPGLVIGAQYF TGCGCCAGCAGCCATCCGGGACTCGTCATAGGGGCCCAGTACTTC
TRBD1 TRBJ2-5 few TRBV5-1 CASSLGGQGRRSDTQYF TGCGCCAGCAGCTTGGGGGGACAGGGCCGAAGGTCGGATACCCAGTACTTC
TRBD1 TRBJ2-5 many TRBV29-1 CSVEGALGETQYF TGCAGCGTCGAGGGGGCGTTGGGAGAGACCCAGTACTTC
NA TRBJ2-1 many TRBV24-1 CATSDYRAGRDEQFF TGTGCCACCAGTGATTATCGGGCAGGTAGAGATGAGCAGTTCTTC
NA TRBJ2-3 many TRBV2 CASSNLWEQGLF TGTGCCAGCAGTAATTTGTGGGAACAGGGCCTATTT
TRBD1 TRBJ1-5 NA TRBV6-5 CASSPTGGSGNQPQHF TGTGCCAGCAGCCCCACAGGGGGCAGTGGCAATCAGCCCCAGCATTTT
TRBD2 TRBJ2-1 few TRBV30 CAWSVLASGFNEQFF TGTGCCTGGAGTGTACTTGCTAGCGGTTTCAATGAGCAGTTCTTC
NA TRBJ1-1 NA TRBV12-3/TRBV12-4 CASSLGPMSTEAFF TGTGCCAGCAGTCTCGGACCCATGAGCACTGAAGCTTTCTTT
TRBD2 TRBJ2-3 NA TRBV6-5 CASSYQGLAGGTSPDTQYF TGTGCCAGCAGTTATCAGGGACTAGCGGGGGGGACTAGCCCAGATACGCAGTATTTT
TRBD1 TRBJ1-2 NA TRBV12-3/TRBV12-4 CASSRDRGKGGYTF TGTGCCAGCAGTCGGGACAGGGGGAAAGGTGGCTACACCTTC
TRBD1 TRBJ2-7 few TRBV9 CASSTGQAQTYEQYF TGTGCCAGCAGCACCGGACAGGCACAAACTTACGAGCAGTACTTC
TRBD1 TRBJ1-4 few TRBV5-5 CASSSTPGQVKLFF TGTGCCAGCAGCTCGACGCCGGGACAGGTGAAACTGTTTTTT
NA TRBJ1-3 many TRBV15 CATSGPGSGNTIYF TGTGCCACCAGCGGACCGGGCTCTGGAAACACCATATATTTT
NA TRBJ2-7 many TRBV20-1 CSASKGRGYEQYF TGCAGTGCTAGTAAAGGGCGCGGCTACGAGCAGTACTTC
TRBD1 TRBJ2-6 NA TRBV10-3 CAISEFGQGTGANVLTF TGTGCCATCAGTGAGTTTGGACAGGGGACCGGGGCCAACGTCCTGACTTTC
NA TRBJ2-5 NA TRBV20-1 CSATRAAQETQYF TGCAGTGCAACTAGGGCGGCTCAAGAGACCCAGTACTTC
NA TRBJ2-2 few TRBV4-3 CASSLEMAGTVTGELFF TGCGCCAGCAGCCTCGAAATGGCGGGGACCGTCACCGGGGAGCTGTTTTTT
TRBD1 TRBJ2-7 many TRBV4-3 CASSQGPGTAYEQYF TGCGCCAGCAGCCAAGGTCCCGGGACAGCTTACGAGCAGTACTTC
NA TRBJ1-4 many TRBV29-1 CSVLTGYNEKLFF TGCAGCGTTTTGACAGGCTATAATGAAAAACTGTTTTTT
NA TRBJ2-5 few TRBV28 CASTFTGYAQETQYF TGTGCCAGCACCTTTACAGGGTACGCGCAAGAGACCCAGTACTTC
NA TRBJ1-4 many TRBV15 CATSRDRALQKLFF TGTGCCACCAGCAGAGATCGAGCCCTCCAAAAACTGTTTTTT
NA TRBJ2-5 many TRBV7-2 CASSFAAIYQETQYF TGTGCCAGCAGCTTTGCGGCTATTTACCAAGAGACCCAGTACTTC
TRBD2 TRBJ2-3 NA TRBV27 CASSLAGVGTDTQYF TGTGCCAGCAGTTTAGCGGGGGTTGGCACAGATACGCAGTATTTT
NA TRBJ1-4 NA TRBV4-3 CASSQESEKLFF TGCGCCAGCAGCCAAGAAAGTGAAAAACTGTTTTTT
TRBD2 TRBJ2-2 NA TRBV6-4 CASRDPRLAGGANTGELFF TGTGCCAGCAGAGACCCCCGACTAGCGGGGGGCGCGAACACCGGGGAGCTGTTTTTT
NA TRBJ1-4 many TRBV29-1 CSARHSTNEKLFF TGCAGCGCTAGACACTCAACTAATGAAAAACTGTTTTTT